A single sample gave rise to the 18 T cell receptor beta chains below, sequenced in a study of graft-versus-host responses after intestinal transplantation. Profiled with immunoSEQ multiplex PCR; TCRdb holds only in-frame clones, not every one. The sample carries 90,000 to 95,000 clones, 85% to 95% recorded once. Their antigens remain unidentified. Sequences were derived from unstimulated CD8+ T cells sorted from spleen or lymph node cells, sampled before intestinal transplant. Receptors were obtained from a human donor who received an intestinal transplant.

There are a few counts of this clone. This chain uses TRBV4-1 with TRBJ1-3; perhaps TRBD1 as D (6 bases). Germline CDR1 and CDR2: MGHRA and YSYEKL. This CDR3 has 16 amino acids. The V gene lost 0 bases and the J gene lost 1 base, with 10 bases spanning the gap. The CDR3 DNA reads as TGCGCCAGCAGCCAAGACACAGGGATTTCTGGAAACACCATATATTTT. Its protein product is CASSQDTGISGNTIYF.

Here the CDR3 reads CASSLYPGDEQFF. The CDR3 nucleotides are TGTGCCAGCAGCTTGTATCCGGGAGATGAGCAGTTCTTC. V usage is TRBV5-4 and J usage is TRBJ2-1; D may be TRBD2 (6 bases). Germline loops: CDR1 SGHNT, CDR2 YYREEE (reference sequence). V lost 1 base and J lost 8, with 10 bases in between. This CDR3 spans 13 amino acids.

V and J are TRBV19 and TRBJ1-2; D remains unclear. Germline CDR1 reads LNHDA; CDR2 reads SQIVND (reference sequence). Trimming cost V 6 bases and J 4 bases, with 18 bases left between them. The CDR3 extends over 15 amino acids. The CDR3: CASSDEGLPGYGYTF. The CDR3 DNA reads TGTGCCAGTAGCGACGAAGGACTACCTGGCTATGGCTACACCTTC.

V is TRBV6-1 and J is TRBJ2-1, with a weak D call TRBD2 (5 bases). Germline-derived CDR1 and CDR2 are MNHNS and SASEGT. The germline V and J ends were trimmed by 2 bases and 1 base, with 18 bases remaining between them. The CDR3 is made up of 18 amino acids. CDR3 sequence reads: CASSEYLLLGESYNEQFF. The CDR3, as DNA: TGTGCCAGCAGTGAATACCTCCTACTAGGCGAATCCTACAATGAGCAGTTCTTC.

This chain uses TRBV2 with TRBJ1-1; D might be TRBD1 (5 bases). CDR3 size: 13 residues. Trimming stripped 7 bases from V and 4 bases from J, with 13 bases between. Germline lookup yields CDR1 SNHLY and CDR2 FYNNEI. The CDR3 loop reads CASNWGGTTEAFF. CDR3 in DNA: TGTGCCAGCAATTGGGGAGGGACCACTGAAGCTTTCTTT.

This chain links TRBV11-2 with TRBJ2-1, with TRBD2 matching over 12 bases. V was pared by 7 bases and J by 0 bases, with 7 bases of the junction left unmatched. The CDR3 spans 17 residues. Per the germline V gene, CDR1 is SGHAT and CDR2 is FQNNGV. The CDR3 DNA sequence: TGTGCCAGCAACCTTCTAGCGGGAGGGACCTCCTACAATGAGCAGTTCTTC. Its protein is CASNLLAGGTSYNEQFF.

This sequence joins TRBV27 and TRBJ1-4, with TRBD1 as a possible D gene (6 bases). This CDR3 has 15 amino acids. Looked up from germline, CDR1 is MNHEY and CDR2 is SMNVEV (reference sequence). V lost 5 bases, J lost 0 bases, and 10 bases lay in between. The CDR3: CASSTGTSTNEKLFF. In nucleotides, the CDR3 is TGTGCCAGCAGTACCGGGACATCAACTAATGAAAAACTGTTTTTT.

This chain joins TRBV27 and TRBJ2-1; 8 bases map to TRBD2. The germline CDR1 and CDR2 sequences are MNHEY and SMNVEV (reference sequence). V shed 1 base, J shed 1 base, and the junction held 18 bases outside the gene matches. CDR3 size: 21 residues. The CDR3 region is CASSLYYVFWREVTSYNEQFF. The CDR3 DNA reads TGTGCCAGCAGTTTATATTATGTGTTTTGGCGGGAGGTTACATCCTACAATGAGCAGTTCTTC.

This clone has only one observation. The chain recombines TRBV9 with TRBJ1-1; 8 positions agree with TRBD1. Germline CDR1 SGDLS, CDR2 YYNGEE. The CDR3 has 15 residues. V was clipped by 4 bases and J by 1 base; unmatched bases: 6. CDR3 coding DNA: TGTGCCAGCAGCCCCCCAGACAGGGGGAACACTGAAGCTTTCTTT. Amino acids: CASSPPDRGNTEAFF.

The V gene is TRBV5-6, the J gene TRBJ2-3; 8 bases agree with TRBD2. CDR1 SGHDT and CDR2 YYEEEE come from the germline V gene. The V segment lost 3 bases and the J segment 2 bases; nucleotides outside the gene matches: 8. CDR3 size: 16 residues. The CDR3 DNA reads TGTGCCAGCAGCTCAAGACGGGGGGGAATCACAGATACGCAGTATTTT. The encoded protein is CASSSRRGGITDTQYF.

V and J are TRBV27 and TRBJ2-3; maybe TRBD2 (5 bases). Germline assignment: CDR1 MNHEY and CDR2 SMNVEV (reference sequence). This CDR3 has 12 amino acids. Trimming stripped 11 bases from V and 3 bases from J, with 12 bases between. The CDR3 bases are TGTGCCCCCCCAGCGGTTACAGATACGCAGTATTTT. Amino acid sequence: CAPPAVTDTQYF.

The gene calls are TRBV25-1 and TRBJ1-2, with D maybe TRBD1 (6 bases). The germline gives CDR1 MGHDK, CDR2 SYGVNS. The CDR3 extends over 13 amino acids. Trimming took off 8 bases at V and 9 bases at J, with 19 bases between the two ends. The DNA of the CDR3 is TGTGCCAGCGCGCTTAGCACAGGGAGAAGCTACACCTTC. Its protein product is CASALSTGRSYTF.

The chain carries TRBV28 and TRBJ2-7; TRBD2 is a possible D gene (5 bases). V was pared by 1 base and J by 0 bases, with 10 bases between. The germline CDR1 and CDR2 sequences are MDHEN and SYDVKM. The CDR3 is 15 residues long. The CDR3 bases are TGTGCCAGCAGTTTATCCGGGGTAAGCTCCTACGAGCAGTACTTC. Its translation is CASSLSGVSSYEQYF.

The chain is built from TRBV11-2 and TRBJ1-2; weak D call: TRBD1 (6 bases). Germline lookup yields CDR1 SGHAT and CDR2 FQNNGV. V dropped 5 bases and J dropped 4 bases, with 17 bases sitting between them. This CDR3 contains 15 residues. CDR3 in DNA: TGTGCCAGCAGCCCAAACCAACAGGGAGTCTATGGCTACACCTTC. Its translation is CASSPNQQGVYGYTF.

The rearrangement links TRBV19 to TRBJ2-7; 9 positions agree with TRBD1. This CDR3 is 15 amino acids long. V dropped 1 base and J dropped 4; count of bases not matched to a gene: 5. Germline V lookup: CDR1 LNHDA, CDR2 SQIVND (reference sequence). The CDR3 reads CASSIGTGGFYEQYF. The CDR3 DNA sequence: TGTGCCAGTAGTATAGGCACAGGGGGCTTTTACGAGCAGTACTTC.

V is TRBV5-1 and J is TRBJ2-5; D remains unclear. The CDR3 has 13 amino acids. Germline V gives CDR1 SGHRS, CDR2 YFSETQ. Between the trimmed V and J ends, which lost 0 bases and 3 bases, there was a span of 6 bases. CDR3 sequence (DNA): TGCGCCAGCAGCTTGGTGCCGGAAGAGACCCAGTACTTC. Amino acid sequence: CASSLVPEETQYF. Combining the CDR3 with reference TRBV5-1 and TRBJ2-5 gives the whole variable domain KAGVTQTPRYLIKTRGQQVTLSCSPISGHRSVSWYQQTPGQGLQFLFEYFSETQRNKGNFPGRFSGRQFSNSRSEMNVSTLELGDSALYLCASSLVPEETQYFGPGTRLLVL.

This chain connects TRBV13 to TRBJ2-7; 11 bases line up with TRBD2. The germline V gene encodes CDR1 PRHDT and CDR2 FYEKMQ (reference sequence). This CDR3 region has 16 residues. V gave up 5 bases and J gave up 0 bases; unmatched junction bases: 6. The CDR3 spells CASSPGTSGSSYEQYF. The CDR3 nucleotides are TGTGCCAGCAGCCCCGGCACTAGCGGGAGCTCCTACGAGCAGTACTTC.

This clone has just one count. V gene TRBV11-3 combines with J gene TRBJ2-1; 8 bases map to TRBD2. CDR3 length equals 13 residues. In germline, CDR1 is SGHNT, CDR2 YENEEA. J was trimmed by 6 bases and V by 7 bases; bases with no gene match: 5. CDR3 DNA sequence: TGTGCCAGCAAGCTACGGGGGGGCAATGAGCAGTTCTTC. Translated: CASKLRGGNEQFF.